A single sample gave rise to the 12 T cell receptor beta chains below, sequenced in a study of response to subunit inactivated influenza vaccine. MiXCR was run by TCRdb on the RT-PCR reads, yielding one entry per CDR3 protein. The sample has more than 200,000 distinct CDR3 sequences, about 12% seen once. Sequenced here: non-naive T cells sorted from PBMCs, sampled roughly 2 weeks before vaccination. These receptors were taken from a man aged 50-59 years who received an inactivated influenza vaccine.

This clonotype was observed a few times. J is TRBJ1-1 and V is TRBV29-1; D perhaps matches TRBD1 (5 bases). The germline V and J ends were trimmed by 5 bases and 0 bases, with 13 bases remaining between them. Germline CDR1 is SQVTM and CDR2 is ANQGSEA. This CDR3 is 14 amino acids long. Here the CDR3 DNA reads TGCAGCGTTCTCCGGGGACTATTGAACACTGAAGCTTTCTTT. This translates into CSVLRGLLNTEAFF.

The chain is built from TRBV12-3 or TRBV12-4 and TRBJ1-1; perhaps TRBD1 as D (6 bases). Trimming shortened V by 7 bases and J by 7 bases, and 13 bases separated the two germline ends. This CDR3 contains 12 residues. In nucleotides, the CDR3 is TGTGCCAGCACCAAAATCAGGGGTGAAGCTTTCTTT. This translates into CASTKIRGEAFF.

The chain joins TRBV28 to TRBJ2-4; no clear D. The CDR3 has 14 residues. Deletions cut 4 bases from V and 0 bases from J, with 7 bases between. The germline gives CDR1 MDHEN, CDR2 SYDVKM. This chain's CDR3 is CASSSSLAKNIQYF. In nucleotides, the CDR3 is TGTGCCAGCAGTTCCTCACTAGCCAAAAACATTCAGTACTTC.

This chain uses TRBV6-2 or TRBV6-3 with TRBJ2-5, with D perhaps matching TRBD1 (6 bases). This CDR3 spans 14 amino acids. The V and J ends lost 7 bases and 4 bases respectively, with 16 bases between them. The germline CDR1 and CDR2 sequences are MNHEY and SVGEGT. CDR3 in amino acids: CASTKRGLAETQYF. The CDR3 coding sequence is TGTGCCAGCACAAAGAGGGGGTTGGCAGAGACCCAGTACTTC.

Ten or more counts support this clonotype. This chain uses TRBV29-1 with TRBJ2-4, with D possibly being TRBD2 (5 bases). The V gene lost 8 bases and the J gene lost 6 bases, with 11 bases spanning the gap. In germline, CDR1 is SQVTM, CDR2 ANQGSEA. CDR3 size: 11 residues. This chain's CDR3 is CSYTAGNIQYF. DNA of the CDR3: TGCAGCTATACGGCGGGAAACATTCAGTACTTC.

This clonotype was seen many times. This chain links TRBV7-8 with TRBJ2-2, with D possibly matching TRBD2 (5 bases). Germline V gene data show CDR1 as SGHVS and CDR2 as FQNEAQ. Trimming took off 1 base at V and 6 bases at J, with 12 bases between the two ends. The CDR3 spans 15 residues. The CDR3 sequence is CASSLGRMGAGELFF. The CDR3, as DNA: TGTGCCAGCAGCTTAGGAAGAATGGGAGCCGGGGAGCTGTTTTTT.

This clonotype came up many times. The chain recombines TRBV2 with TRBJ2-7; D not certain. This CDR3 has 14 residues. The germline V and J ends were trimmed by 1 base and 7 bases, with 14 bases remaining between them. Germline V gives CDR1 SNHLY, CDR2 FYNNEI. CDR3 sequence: CASSEEVRAIEQYF. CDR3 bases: TGTGCCAGCAGTGAAGAGGTCCGCGCAATAGAGCAGTACTTC.

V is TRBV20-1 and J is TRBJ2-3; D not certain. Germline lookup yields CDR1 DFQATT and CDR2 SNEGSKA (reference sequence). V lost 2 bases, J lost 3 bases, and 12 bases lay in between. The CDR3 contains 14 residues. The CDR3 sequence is CSARRAAKTDTQYF. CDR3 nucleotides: TGCAGTGCTAGACGGGCAGCAAAGACAGATACGCAGTATTTT.

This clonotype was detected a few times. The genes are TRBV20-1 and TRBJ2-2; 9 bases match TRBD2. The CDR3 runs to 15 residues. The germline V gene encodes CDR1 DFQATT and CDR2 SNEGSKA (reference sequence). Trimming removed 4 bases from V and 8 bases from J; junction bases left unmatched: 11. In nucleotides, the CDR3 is TGCAGTGCTACGCTGGGACTAGCCCGACGAGGGGAGCTGTTTTTT. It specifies CSATLGLARRGELFF.

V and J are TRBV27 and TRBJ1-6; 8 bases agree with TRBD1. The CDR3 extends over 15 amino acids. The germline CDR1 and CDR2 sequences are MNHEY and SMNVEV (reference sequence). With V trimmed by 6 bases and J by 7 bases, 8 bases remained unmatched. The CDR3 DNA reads TGTGCCAGCAGGGGACAGGCGTTAGCGAATTCACCCCTCCACTTT. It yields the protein CASRGQALANSPLHF.

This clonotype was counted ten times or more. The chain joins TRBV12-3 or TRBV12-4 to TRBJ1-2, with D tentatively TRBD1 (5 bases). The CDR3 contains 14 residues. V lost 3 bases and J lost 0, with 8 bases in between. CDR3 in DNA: TGTGCCAGCAGTTTTGGGACGGCTAACTATGGCTACACCTTC. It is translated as CASSFGTANYGYTF.

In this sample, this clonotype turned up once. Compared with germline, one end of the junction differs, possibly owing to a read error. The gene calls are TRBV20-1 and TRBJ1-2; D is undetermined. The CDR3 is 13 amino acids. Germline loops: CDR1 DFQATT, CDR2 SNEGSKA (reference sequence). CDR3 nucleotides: TGCAGTGCTAGGAGCCAGGCACGGGATGGCCACACCTTC. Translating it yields CSARSQARDGHTF.